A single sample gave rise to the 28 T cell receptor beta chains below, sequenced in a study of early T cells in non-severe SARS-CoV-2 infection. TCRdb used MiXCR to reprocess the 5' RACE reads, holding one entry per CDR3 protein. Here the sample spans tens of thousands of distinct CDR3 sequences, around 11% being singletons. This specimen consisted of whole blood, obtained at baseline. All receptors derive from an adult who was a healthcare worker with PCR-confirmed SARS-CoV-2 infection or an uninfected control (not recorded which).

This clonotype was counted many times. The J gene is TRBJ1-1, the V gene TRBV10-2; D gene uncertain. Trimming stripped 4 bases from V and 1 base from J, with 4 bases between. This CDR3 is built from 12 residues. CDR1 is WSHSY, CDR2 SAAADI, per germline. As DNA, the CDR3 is TGCGCCAGCAGTGCGTCGAACACTGAAGCTTTCTTT. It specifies CASSASNTEAFF.

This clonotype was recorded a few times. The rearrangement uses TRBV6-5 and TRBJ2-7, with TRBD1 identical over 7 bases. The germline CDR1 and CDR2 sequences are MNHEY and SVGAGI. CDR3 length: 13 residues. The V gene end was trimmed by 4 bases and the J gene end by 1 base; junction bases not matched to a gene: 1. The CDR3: CASSLQGSYEQYF. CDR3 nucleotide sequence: TGTGCCAGCAGTTTACAGGGGTCCTACGAGCAGTACTTC.

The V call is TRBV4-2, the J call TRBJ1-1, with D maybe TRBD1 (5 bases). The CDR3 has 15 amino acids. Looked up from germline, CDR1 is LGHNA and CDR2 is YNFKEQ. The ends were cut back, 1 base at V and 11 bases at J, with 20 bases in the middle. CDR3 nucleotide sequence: TGTGCCAGCAGCCAAGGGACACCCCTACGGGGGAACGCTTTCTTT. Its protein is CASSQGTPLRGNAFF.

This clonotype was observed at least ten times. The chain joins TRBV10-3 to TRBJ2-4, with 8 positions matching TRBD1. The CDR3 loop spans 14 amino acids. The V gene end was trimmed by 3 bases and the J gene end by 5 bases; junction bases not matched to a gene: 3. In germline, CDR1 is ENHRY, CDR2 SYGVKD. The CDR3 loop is CAISEQGGQNIQYF. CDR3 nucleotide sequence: TGTGCCATCAGTGAACAGGGGGGACAAAACATTCAGTACTTC.

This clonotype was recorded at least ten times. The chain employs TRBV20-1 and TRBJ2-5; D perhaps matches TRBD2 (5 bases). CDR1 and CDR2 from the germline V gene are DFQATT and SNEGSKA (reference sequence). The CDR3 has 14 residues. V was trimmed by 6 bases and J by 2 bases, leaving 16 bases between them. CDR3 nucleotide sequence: TGCAGTGCGAGGGATGGGGAACCTCAAGAGACCCAGTACTTC. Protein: CSARDGEPQETQYF.

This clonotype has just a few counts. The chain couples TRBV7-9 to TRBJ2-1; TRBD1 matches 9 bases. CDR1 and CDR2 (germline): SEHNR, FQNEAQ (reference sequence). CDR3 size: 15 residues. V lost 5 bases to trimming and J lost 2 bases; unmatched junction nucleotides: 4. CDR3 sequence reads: CASSLQGAAYNEQFF. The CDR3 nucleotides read TGTGCCAGCAGCCTACAGGGGGCGGCCTACAATGAGCAGTTCTTC.

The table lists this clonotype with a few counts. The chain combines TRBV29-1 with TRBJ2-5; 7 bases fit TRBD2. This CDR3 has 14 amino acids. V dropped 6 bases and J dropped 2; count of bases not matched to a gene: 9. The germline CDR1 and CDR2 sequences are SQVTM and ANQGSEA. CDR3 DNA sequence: TGCAGCGTCTCCCTGGGGGGGACGCAAGAGACCCAGTACTTC. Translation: CSVSLGGTQETQYF.

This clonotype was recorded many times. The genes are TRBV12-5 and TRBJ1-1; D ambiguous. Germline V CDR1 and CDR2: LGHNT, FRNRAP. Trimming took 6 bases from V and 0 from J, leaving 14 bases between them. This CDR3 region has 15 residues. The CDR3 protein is CASGAGSSMNTEAFF. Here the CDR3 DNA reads TGTGCTAGTGGCGCGGGCAGCAGCATGAACACTGAAGCTTTCTTT. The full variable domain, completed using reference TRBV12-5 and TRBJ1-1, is DARVTQTPRHKVTEMGQEVTMRCQPILGHNTVFWYRQTMMQGLELLAYFRNRAPLDDSGMPKDRFSAEMPDATLATLKIQPSEPRDSAVYFCASGAGSSMNTEAFFGQGTRLTVV.

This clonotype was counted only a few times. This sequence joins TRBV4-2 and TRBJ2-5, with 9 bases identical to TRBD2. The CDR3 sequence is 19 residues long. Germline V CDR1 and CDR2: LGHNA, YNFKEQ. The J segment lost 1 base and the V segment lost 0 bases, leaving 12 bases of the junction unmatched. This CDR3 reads CASSQDRQRGALIQETQYF. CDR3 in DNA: TGTGCCAGCAGCCAAGATCGTCAGCGGGGGGCCCTCATCCAAGAGACCCAGTACTTC.

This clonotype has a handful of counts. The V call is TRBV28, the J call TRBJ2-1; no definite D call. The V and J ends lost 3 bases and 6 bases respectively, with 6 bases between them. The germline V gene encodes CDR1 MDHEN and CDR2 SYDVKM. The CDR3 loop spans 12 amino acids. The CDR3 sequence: CASSLGANEQFF. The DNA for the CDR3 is TGTGCCAGCAGTTTGGGCGCCAATGAGCAGTTCTTC.

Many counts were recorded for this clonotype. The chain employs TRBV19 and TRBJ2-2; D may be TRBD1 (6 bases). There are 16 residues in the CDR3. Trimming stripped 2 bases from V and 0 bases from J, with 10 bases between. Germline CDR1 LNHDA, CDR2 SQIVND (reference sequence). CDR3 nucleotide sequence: TGTGCCAGTAGTATAACGCAGGGGTCGAACACCGGGGAGCTGTTTTTT. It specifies CASSITQGSNTGELFF.

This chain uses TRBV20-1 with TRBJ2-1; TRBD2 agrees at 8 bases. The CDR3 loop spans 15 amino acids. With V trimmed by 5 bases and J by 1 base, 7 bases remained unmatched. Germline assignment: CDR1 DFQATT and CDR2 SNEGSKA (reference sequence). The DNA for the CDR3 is TGCAGTGCTGCCTCCGGGACTAGATCCTACAATGAGCAGTTCTTC. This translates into CSAASGTRSYNEQFF.

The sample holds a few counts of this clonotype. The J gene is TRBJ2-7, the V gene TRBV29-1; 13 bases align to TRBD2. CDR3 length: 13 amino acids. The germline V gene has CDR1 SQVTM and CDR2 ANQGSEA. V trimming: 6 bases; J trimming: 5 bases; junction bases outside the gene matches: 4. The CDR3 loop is CSVGTSGAHEQYF. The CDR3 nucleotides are TGCAGCGTGGGGACTAGCGGGGCCCACGAGCAGTACTTC.

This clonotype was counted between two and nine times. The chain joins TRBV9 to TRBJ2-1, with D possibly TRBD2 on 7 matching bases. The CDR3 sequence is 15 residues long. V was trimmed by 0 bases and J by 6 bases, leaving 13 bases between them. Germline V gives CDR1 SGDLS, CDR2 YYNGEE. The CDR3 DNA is TGTGCCAGCAGCGTAGAGGGGGGGCCTCCCAATGAGCAGTTCTTC. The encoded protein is CASSVEGGPPNEQFF.

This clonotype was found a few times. CDR3 amino acids: CASSSGGHNYGYTF. CDR3 coding DNA: TGTGCCAGCAGTTCTGGGGGGCACAACTATGGCTACACCTTC. The J gene is TRBJ1-2, the V gene TRBV12-3 or TRBV12-4; perhaps TRBD1 as D (6 bases). CDR3 length: 14 amino acids. V lost 4 bases, J lost 2 bases, and 11 bases lay in between.

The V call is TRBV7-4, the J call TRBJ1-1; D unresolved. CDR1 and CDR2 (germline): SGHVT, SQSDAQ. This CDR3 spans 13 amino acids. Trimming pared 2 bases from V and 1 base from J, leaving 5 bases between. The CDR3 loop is CASSLRRNTEAFF. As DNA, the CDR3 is TGTGCCAGCAGCTTAAGGCGGAACACTGAAGCTTTCTTT.

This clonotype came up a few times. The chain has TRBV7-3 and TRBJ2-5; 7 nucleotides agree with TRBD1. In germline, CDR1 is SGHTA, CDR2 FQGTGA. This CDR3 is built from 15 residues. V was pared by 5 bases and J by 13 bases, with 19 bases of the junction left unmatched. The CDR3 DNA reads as TGTGCCAGCAGCACGGACAGGACAGGCGTTAACGTCTGGTACTTC. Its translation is CASSTDRTGVNVWYF.

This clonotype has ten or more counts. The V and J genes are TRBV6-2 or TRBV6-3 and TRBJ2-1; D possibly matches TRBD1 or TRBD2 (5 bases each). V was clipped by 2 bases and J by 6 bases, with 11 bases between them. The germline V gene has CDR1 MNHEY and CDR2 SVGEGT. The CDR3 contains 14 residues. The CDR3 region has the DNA TGTGCCAGCAGTTACCCAGGGAGAACCAATGAGCAGTTCTTC. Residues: CASSYPGRTNEQFF.

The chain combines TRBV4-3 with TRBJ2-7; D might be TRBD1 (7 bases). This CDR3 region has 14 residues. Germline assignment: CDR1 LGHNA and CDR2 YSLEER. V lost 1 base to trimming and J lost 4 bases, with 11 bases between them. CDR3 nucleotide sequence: TGCGCCAGCAGCCAAGCGGGGGACAGTTACGAGCAGTACTTC. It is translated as CASSQAGDSYEQYF.

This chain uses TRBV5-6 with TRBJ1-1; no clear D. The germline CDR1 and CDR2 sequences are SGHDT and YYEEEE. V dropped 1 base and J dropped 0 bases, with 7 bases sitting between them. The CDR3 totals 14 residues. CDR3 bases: TGTGCCAGCAGCTTGTTCAACCTGAACACTGAAGCTTTCTTT. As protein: CASSLFNLNTEAFF.

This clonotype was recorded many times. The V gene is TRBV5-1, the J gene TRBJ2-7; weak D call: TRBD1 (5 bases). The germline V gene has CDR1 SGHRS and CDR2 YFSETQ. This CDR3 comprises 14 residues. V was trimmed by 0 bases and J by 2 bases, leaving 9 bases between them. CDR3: CASSLEGMTYEQYF. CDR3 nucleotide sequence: TGCGCCAGCAGCTTGGAGGGGATGACCTACGAGCAGTACTTC.

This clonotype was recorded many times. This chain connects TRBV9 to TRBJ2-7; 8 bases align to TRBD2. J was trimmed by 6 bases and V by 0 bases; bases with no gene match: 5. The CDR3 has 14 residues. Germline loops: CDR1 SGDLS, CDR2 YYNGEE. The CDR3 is CASSVAGTSGEQYF. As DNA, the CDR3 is TGTGCCAGCAGCGTAGCAGGGACTAGTGGCGAGCAGTACTTC.

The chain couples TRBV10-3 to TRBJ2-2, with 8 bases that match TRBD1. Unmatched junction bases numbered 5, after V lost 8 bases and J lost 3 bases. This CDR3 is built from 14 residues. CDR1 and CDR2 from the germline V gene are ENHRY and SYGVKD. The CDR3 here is CAIWTGKDTGELFF. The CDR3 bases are TGTGCCATCTGGACAGGGAAAGACACCGGGGAGCTGTTTTTT.

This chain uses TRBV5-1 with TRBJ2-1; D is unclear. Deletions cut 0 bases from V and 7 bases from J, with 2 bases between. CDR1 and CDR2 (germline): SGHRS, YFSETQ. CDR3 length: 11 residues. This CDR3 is CASSLENEQFF. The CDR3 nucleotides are TGCGCCAGCAGCTTGGAAAATGAGCAGTTCTTC.

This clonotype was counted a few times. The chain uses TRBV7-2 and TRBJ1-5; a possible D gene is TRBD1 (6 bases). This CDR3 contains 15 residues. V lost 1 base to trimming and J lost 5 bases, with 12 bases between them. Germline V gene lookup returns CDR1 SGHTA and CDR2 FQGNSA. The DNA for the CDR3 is TGTGCCAGCAGCTTAGACGGTGGGACATATCAGCCCCAGCATTTT. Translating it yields CASSLDGGTYQPQHF.

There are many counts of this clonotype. CDR3 amino acids: CASSPLGGFEVETQYF. CDR3 nucleotides: TGTGCCAGCAGTCCCCTGGGGGGGTTCGAGGTGGAGACCCAGTACTTC. The V call is TRBV6-5, the J call TRBJ2-5, with 7 bases matching TRBD2. Looked up from germline, CDR1 is MNHEY and CDR2 is SVGAGI. CDR3 size: 16 residues. Trimming at V came to 5 bases and at J to 5 bases, leaving 14 bases not matched to a gene.

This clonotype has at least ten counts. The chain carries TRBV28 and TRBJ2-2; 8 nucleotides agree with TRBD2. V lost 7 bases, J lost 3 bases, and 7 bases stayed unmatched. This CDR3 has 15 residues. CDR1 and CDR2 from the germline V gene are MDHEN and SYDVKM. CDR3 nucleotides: TGTGCCAGCATTCTGAGCGGGGGTCACACCGGGGAGCTGTTTTTT. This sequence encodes CASILSGGHTGELFF.

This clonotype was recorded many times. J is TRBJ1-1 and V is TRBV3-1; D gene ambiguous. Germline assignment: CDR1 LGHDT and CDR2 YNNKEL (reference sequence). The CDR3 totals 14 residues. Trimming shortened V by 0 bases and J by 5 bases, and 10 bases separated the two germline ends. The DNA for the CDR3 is TGTGCCAGCAGCCAAGACTGGGCCCTGACTGAAGCTTTCTTT. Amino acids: CASSQDWALTEAFF.